This T cell receptor beta chain originates from a study of T cell responses to AZD1222 COVID-19 vaccine. Notes on the study in general: Among the donors, most were white British and more were female, and clonal diversity was possibly underestimated. Researchers took repertoire samples only after the peak T cell response had come. Unmutated variant regions are reportedly the target of nearly half of TCRs that are spike-specific.

Germline loops: CDR1 MNHEY, CDR2 SMNVEV (reference sequence). The V and J ends lost 5 bases and 2 bases, in that order; junction bases with no gene match: 8. The CDR3 sequence is 18 residues long. Concerning this clone itself: As yet, its antigen is unknown.

Timing groups of about 4 and about 12 weeks for second doses were pooled. The data were produced by immunoSEQ multiplex PCR, yet TCRdb's version contains in-frame clones alone and is incomplete. Among some 180,000 clones listed, approximately 89% were seen once. The sequence was collected from an adult who received the AZD1222 COVID-19 vaccine. The starting material was peripheral blood, obtained 28 days after the second AZD1222 dose. J is TRBJ2-5 and V is TRBV27, with 16 bases identical to TRBD2. Here the CDR3 DNA reads TGTGCCAGCAGTCCCTTCGGGACTAGCGGGAGGGCACAAGAGACCCAGTACTTC. It specifies CASSPFGTSGRAQETQYF.